This TCR beta chain was sequenced in a study of control samples from healthy donors and cancer patients. The protocol was immunoSEQ multiplex PCR, while the TCRdb copy is restricted to in-frame clones and leaves out a portion. The table lists about 130,000 clones, approximately 92% of them singletons. This clone occurred once. This CDR3 has 15 residues. V lost 2 bases to trimming and J lost 0 bases, with 9 bases between them. CDR1 is PRHDT, CDR2 FYEKMQ, per germline (reference sequence). The receptor was isolated from a man aged 18-30 years in good health. The chain combines TRBV13 with TRBJ2-3, with no clear D. The sample taken for sequencing was blood. The CDR3 DNA is TGTGCCAGCAGCTTAAGGCCACCTAGCACAGATACGCAGTATTTT. It encodes CASSLRPPSTDTQYF.